The table lists the clone carrying this T cell receptor beta chain with a few counts. The sample comes from a study of T cell changes during pregnancy in multiple sclerosis. Sequencing was performed with immunoSEQ multiplex PCR; in TCRdb, only in-frame clones are kept and a portion is missing. The table shows roughly 100,000 clones, with about nine tenths occurring only once. Trimming cost V 4 bases and J 6 bases, with 13 bases left between them. The CDR3 has 13 residues. Germline V CDR1 and CDR2: SGHDT, YYEEEE. The sample was peripheral blood, taken after pregnancy. This chain links TRBV5-6 with TRBJ1-1; D not resolved. This clonotype originated in a female donor in good health, enrolled as a control in a pregnancy study. The DNA of the CDR3 is TGTGCCAGCAGCCCAAAAAACAAAGCTGAAGCTTTCTTT. It yields the protein CASSPKNKAEAFF. Full variable domain (remainder filled in from reference TRBV5-6 and TRBJ1-1): DAGVTQSPTHLIKTRGQQVTLRCSPKSGHDTVSWYQQALGQGPQFIFQYYEEEERQRGNFPDRFSGHQFPNYSSELNVNALLLGDSALYLCASSPKNKAEAFFGQGTRLTVV.